Presented here are 29 T cell receptor beta chains from one specimen sequenced in a study of patients and donors after allogeneic stem cell transplantation. TCRdb redid the calling of the RT-PCR reads with MiXCR, one entry per CDR3 protein. The table includes hundreds of thousands of distinct CDR3 sequences, roughly 17% detected once. Sequencing used blood, either unsorted or a sorted T cell fraction (not recorded which). These receptors all stem from a human donor who was either an allogeneic HSCT recipient or a stem cell or donor lymphocyte infusion donor (not recorded which). It is not recorded whose cells these are; they may come from a transplant donor.

This clonotype showed up just a few times. The chain links TRBV4-2 to TRBJ2-2; 11 nucleotides agree with TRBD2. This CDR3 has 20 residues. V was pared by 4 bases and J by 6 bases, with 19 bases of the junction left unmatched. Germline V CDR1 and CDR2: LGHNA, YNFKEQ. The CDR3 DNA follows: TGTGCCAGCAGCCTCCCATCGGGACTAGCGGAAGGAGGTCCCCCCGGGGAGCTGTTTTTT. It encodes CASSLPSGLAEGGPPGELFF.

The chain joins TRBV20-1 to TRBJ1-6, with 12 bases fitting TRBD1. Germline CDR1 is DFQATT and CDR2 is SNEGSKA (reference sequence). Trimming removed 1 base from V and 7 bases from J; junction bases left unmatched: 2. This CDR3 has 15 amino acids. The CDR3 DNA follows: TGCAGTGCTAGAGCGGGACAGGGGGCAAATTCACCCCTCCACTTT. Amino acids: CSARAGQGANSPLHF.

This clonotype was seen a handful of times. This sequence joins TRBV2 and TRBJ2-3, with 8 positions matching TRBD1. Germline assignment: CDR1 SNHLY and CDR2 FYNNEI. The CDR3 is 14 residues long. The V segment lost 7 bases and the J segment 4 bases; nucleotides outside the gene matches: 7. The CDR3 here is CASTLRTGPDTQYF. DNA for the CDR3: TGTGCCAGCACTCTTCGGACAGGGCCAGATACGCAGTATTTT.

The rearrangement joins TRBV20-1 to TRBJ2-7; no definite D call. The V gene's germline CDR1 is DFQATT and CDR2 SNEGSKA (reference sequence). The CDR3 length is 14 residues. V lost 2 bases and J lost 4, with 15 bases in between. The CDR3 nucleotides are TGCAGTGCTAGAAGGCTGATTAGTATGTACGAGCAGTACTTC. This codes for CSARRLISMYEQYF.

This clonotype was detected a few times. The V gene is TRBV25-1, the J gene TRBJ2-3; D gene ambiguous. Germline V gene sequence: CDR1 MGHDK, CDR2 SYGVNS. Trimming removed 6 bases at V and 2 bases at J, with 9 bases between. The CDR3 contains 13 residues. The DNA for the CDR3 is TGTGCCAGCAGGGGAATTACCACAGATACGCAGTATTTT. This encodes CASRGITTDTQYF.

This clonotype was observed a handful of times. The CDR3, as DNA: TGTGCCAGCAGCTTATTAGCTACTGAGCAGTTCTTC. Its protein is CASSLLATEQFF. This chain uses TRBV7-2 with TRBJ2-1; D is uncertain. Germline CDR1 is SGHTA and CDR2 is FQGNSA. The germline V and J ends were trimmed by 2 bases and 9 bases, with 8 bases remaining between them. This CDR3 has 12 residues.

J is TRBJ2-7 and V is TRBV12-5, with D unclear. CDR1 and CDR2 (germline): LGHNT, FRNRAP. The CDR3 length is 12 residues. With 0 bases removed from V and 7 bases from J, the gap between germline ends came to 7 bases. The CDR3 coding sequence is TGTGCTAGTGGTTTGGTAGTTGGAGAGCAGTACTTC. Its protein is CASGLVVGEQYF. The full variable domain, rest sourced from reference TRBV12-5 and TRBJ2-7, is DARVTQTPRHKVTEMGQEVTMRCQPILGHNTVFWYRQTMMQGLELLAYFRNRAPLDDSGMPKDRFSAEMPDATLATLKIQPSEPRDSAVYFCASGLVVGEQYFGPGTRLTVT.

The chain links TRBV19 to TRBJ2-1; TRBD2 is a possible D gene (6 bases). The V gene's germline CDR1 is LNHDA and CDR2 SQIVND (reference sequence). The V end lost 7 bases, the J end lost 1 base, and 14 bases lay between the germline ends. CDR3 length: 15 residues. CDR3 region: CASTVRGGSYNEQFF. Here the CDR3 DNA reads TGTGCCAGTACCGTGAGGGGAGGTTCCTACAATGAGCAGTTCTTC.

This chain connects TRBV12-3 or TRBV12-4 to TRBJ2-3, with TRBD1 matching over 10 bases. Trimming removed 3 bases from V and 1 base from J; junction bases left unmatched: 13. CDR3 length equals 19 residues. The CDR3 DNA follows: TGTGCCAGCAGTTTGAGTCAATGGGGACAGGGGAGAGGCACAGATACGCAGTATTTT. This translates into CASSLSQWGQGRGTDTQYF.

V gene TRBV7-9 combines with J gene TRBJ2-2; D is perhaps TRBD1 (5 bases). Germline values: CDR1 SEHNR, CDR2 FQNEAQ (reference sequence). The CDR3 is 14 amino acids. V was cut by 5 bases and J by 3 bases, with 10 bases left in between. CDR3 loop: CASSADSDTGELFF. As DNA, the CDR3 is TGTGCCAGCAGCGCAGACAGCGACACCGGGGAGCTGTTTTTT. The complete variable domain, with remaining parts taken from reference TRBV7-9 and TRBJ2-2, reads DTGVSQNPRHKITKRGQNVTFRCDPISEHNRLYWYRQTLGQGPEFLTYFQNEAQLEKSRLLSDRFSAERPKGSFSTLEIQRTEQGDSAMYLCASSADSDTGELFFGEGSRLTVL.

This clonotype was counted only a few times. The genes are TRBV5-1 and TRBJ2-7; 12 bases agree with TRBD2. CDR1 and CDR2 (germline): SGHRS, YFSETQ. This CDR3 is built from 15 residues. V shed 4 bases, J shed 5 bases, and the junction held 7 bases outside the gene matches. CDR3 residues: CASSAATSGGHEQYF. Here the CDR3 DNA reads TGCGCCAGCAGCGCGGCGACTAGCGGGGGCCACGAGCAGTACTTC.

This clonotype was seen once. This sequence joins TRBV7-2 and TRBJ1-2, with TRBD1 as a possible D gene (5 bases). This CDR3 spans 15 amino acids. Trimming pared 5 bases from V and 4 bases from J, leaving 17 bases between. CDR1 is SGHTA, CDR2 FQGNSA, per germline. The CDR3 spells CASSPRVGQSYGYTF. The CDR3 DNA is TGTGCCAGCAGCCCAAGGGTTGGACAATCCTATGGCTACACCTTC. Using reference TRBV7-2 and TRBJ1-2 for the parts outside the CDR3, the full variable domain is GAGVSQSPSNKVTEKGKDVELRCDPISGHTALYWYRQSLGQGLEFLIYFQGNSAPDKSGLPSDRFSAERTGGSVSTLTIQRTQQEDSAVYLCASSPRVGQSYGYTFGSGTRLTVV.

Only a few counts were recorded for this clonotype. The chain carries TRBV7-9 and TRBJ2-7; the D call may be TRBD1 or TRBD2 (5 bases each). This CDR3 comprises 12 residues. CDR1 is SEHNR, CDR2 FQNEAQ, per germline (reference sequence). V lost 5 bases and J 5 bases, leaving 10 bases between the germline ends. The CDR3 reads CASSTRENEQYF. The CDR3 region has the DNA TGTGCCAGCAGCACCAGGGAGAACGAGCAGTACTTC.

In its sample, this clonotype was seen a few times. The chain recombines TRBV7-7 with TRBJ2-1; 9 bases agree with TRBD1. The germline V gene has CDR1 SSHAT and CDR2 FNYEAQ (reference sequence). Trimming took 4 bases from V and 6 from J; bases not matched to a gene: 7. The CDR3 totals 15 residues. Here the CDR3 reads CASSSGTGSVNEQFF. CDR3 DNA: TGTGCCAGCAGCTCTGGGACAGGGTCGGTCAATGAGCAGTTCTTC.

This chain connects TRBV4-1 to TRBJ2-7; maybe TRBD1 (5 bases). The germline V and J ends were trimmed by 4 bases and 4 bases, with 17 bases remaining between them. This CDR3 is built from 15 residues. Per germline, CDR1 MGHRA and CDR2 YSYEKL. CDR3 in amino acids: CASSPLTRTLYEQYF. For the CDR3, the DNA is TGCGCCAGCAGCCCACTGACCCGGACACTTTACGAGCAGTACTTC.

This clonotype was found a few times. In DNA form, the CDR3 reads TGCAGCGTTACAGGGGTCTATGGCTACACCTTC. Amino acids: CSVTGVYGYTF. This rearrangement joins TRBV29-1 to TRBJ1-2, with 7 bases that match TRBD1. Per the germline V gene, CDR1 is SQVTM and CDR2 is ANQGSEA. This CDR3 has 11 amino acids. V shed 5 bases and J 4 bases; nucleotides not matched to a gene: 1.

V and J are TRBV6-5 and TRBJ1-3, with D unresolved. Trimming took off 0 bases at V and 0 bases at J, with 9 bases between the two ends. The germline V gene encodes CDR1 MNHEY and CDR2 SVGAGI. This CDR3 spans 16 amino acids. CDR3 amino acids: CASSYSSAASGNTIYF. The DNA of the CDR3 is TGTGCCAGCAGTTACTCTTCGGCGGCCTCTGGAAACACCATATATTTT.

The chain has TRBV6-6 and TRBJ1-5; D is uncertain. Germline V gives CDR1 MNHNY, CDR2 SVGAGI (reference sequence). Trimming left V 7 bases short and J 7 bases short, with 14 bases between. The CDR3 has 13 residues. The CDR3 nucleotides are TGTGCCAGCACTGACGGGATCAACCAGCCCCAGCATTTT. This codes for CASTDGINQPQHF.

CDR3 DNA sequence: TGTGCCAGTAGTATAGGACGTCTGAACACTGAAGCTTTCTTT. Its protein product is CASSIGRLNTEAFF. V is TRBV19 and J is TRBJ1-1; D gene uncertain. The CDR3 contains 14 residues. The V gene's germline CDR1 is LNHDA and CDR2 SQIVND (reference sequence). V gave up 1 base and J gave up 0 bases, with 6 bases separating them.

This clonotype was detected once. The chain combines TRBV6-2 or TRBV6-3 with TRBJ1-1, with 7 bases fitting TRBD1. Trimming removed 6 bases from V and 1 base from J; junction bases left unmatched: 11. CDR1 is MNHEY and CDR2 is SVGEGT in the germline V gene. The CDR3 is 16 amino acids. CDR3 region: CASREVGGDRNTEAFF. As DNA, the CDR3 is TGTGCCAGCAGGGAGGTCGGGGGGGACAGGAACACTGAAGCTTTCTTT.

The chain uses TRBV5-1 and TRBJ1-2; the match to TRBD1 covers 7 bases. Germline CDR1 reads SGHRS; CDR2 reads YFSETQ. The CDR3 is 17 residues long. Germline trimming cut 4 bases from V and 3 bases from J; bases unmatched to any gene: 15. The CDR3 reads CASSQGTVLAQDYGYTF. CDR3 DNA sequence: TGCGCCAGCAGCCAAGGGACAGTCCTAGCTCAGGACTATGGCTACACCTTC.

This clonotype was seen many times. The V gene is TRBV29-1, the J gene TRBJ2-5; D is undetermined. CDR1 is SQVTM, CDR2 ANQGSEA, per germline. V lost 7 bases, J lost 2 bases, and 8 bases lay in between. The CDR3 sequence is 11 residues long. This CDR3 is CSDPVQETQYF. The DNA of the CDR3 is TGCAGCGACCCAGTACAAGAGACCCAGTACTTC.

The CDR3 DNA reads TGCAGCGTTGAAAACAGGGGGAACACTGAAGCTTTCTTT. Its translation: CSVENRGNTEAFF. This chain uses TRBV29-1 with TRBJ1-1; 7 bases line up with TRBD1. Unmatched junction bases numbered 1, after V lost 2 bases and J lost 1 base. The CDR3 covers 13 residues. CDR1 is SQVTM, CDR2 ANQGSEA, per germline.

This clonotype was seen repeatedly, ten times or more. This chain connects TRBV5-1 to TRBJ2-1, with 14 nucleotides matching TRBD2. The J segment lost 6 bases and the V segment lost 4 bases, leaving 3 bases of the junction unmatched. Germline values: CDR1 SGHRS, CDR2 YFSETQ. This CDR3 region has 15 residues. CDR3: CASSAGTSGGNEQFF. In nucleotides, the CDR3 is TGCGCCAGCAGCGCTGGGACTAGCGGGGGCAATGAGCAGTTCTTC.

This clonotype has just a few counts. The V call is TRBV7-3, the J call TRBJ2-1; possibly TRBD1 or TRBD2 for D (5 bases each). From germline, CDR1 is SGHTA and CDR2 FQGTGA. The CDR3 sequence is 15 residues long. The germline V and J ends were trimmed by 5 bases and 7 bases, with 18 bases remaining between them. CDR3 coding DNA: TGTGCCAGCAGCCCTGGGGGTAGAGGGAGAAATGAGCAGTTCTTC. Translating it yields CASSPGGRGRNEQFF.

This clonotype turned up a few times. The rearrangement links TRBV4-1 to TRBJ1-6; D is unresolved. Germline V gives CDR1 MGHRA, CDR2 YSYEKL. Trimming left V 1 base short and J 6 bases short, with 16 bases between. The CDR3 spans 17 residues. The CDR3 protein is CASSQVIEAPANSPLHF. In nucleotides, the CDR3 is TGCGCCAGCAGCCAAGTAATCGAGGCGCCGGCTAATTCACCCCTCCACTTT.

This clonotype was detected a few times. The chain joins TRBV2 to TRBJ1-6; tentative D call: TRBD1 (6 bases). The ends were cut back, 4 bases at V and 10 bases at J, with 11 bases in the middle. The germline CDR1 and CDR2 sequences are SNHLY and FYNNEI. The CDR3 has 13 amino acids. In DNA form, the CDR3 reads TGTGCCAGCAGTGGGACAGAGGGATCACCCCTCCACTTT. This gives the protein CASSGTEGSPLHF. The entire variable domain, with the rest obtained from reference TRBV2 and TRBJ1-6, is as follows: EPEVTQTPSHQVTQMGQEVILRCVPISNHLYFYWYRQILGQKVEFLVSFYNNEISEKSEIFDDQFSVERPDGSNFTLKIRSTKLEDSAMYFCASSGTEGSPLHFGNGTRLTVT.

The chain recombines TRBV12-3 or TRBV12-4 with TRBJ2-5, with 8 bases that match TRBD1. V lost 6 bases and J lost 4; bases outside the gene matches: 4. This CDR3 contains 13 residues. The CDR3 DNA sequence: TGTGCCAGCAGCCAGGGGGCTCGAGAGACCCAGTACTTC. Translated, it gives CASSQGARETQYF.

This clonotype was seen a handful of times. The V gene is TRBV15, the J gene TRBJ2-1; TRBD1 aligns across 10 bases. The CDR3 length is 15 residues. The V segment lost 1 base and the J segment 10 bases; nucleotides outside the gene matches: 7. From germline, CDR1 is LNHNV and CDR2 YYDKDF (reference sequence). The CDR3: CATSRGGQGNREQFF. As DNA, the CDR3 is TGTGCCACCAGCAGAGGGGGACAGGGGAATAGGGAGCAGTTCTTC.